These T cell receptor beta chains were read from a single sample in a study of patients and donors after allogeneic stem cell transplantation. TCRdb ran MiXCR on the RT-PCR reads and lists one entry per CDR3 protein. The sample lists about 960,000 distinct CDR3 sequences, roughly 17% occurring once. The sample taken for sequencing was blood, either unsorted or a sorted T cell fraction (not recorded which). These receptors came from a human donor who was either an allogeneic HSCT recipient or a stem cell or donor lymphocyte infusion donor (not recorded which). It is not recorded whose cells these are; they may come from a transplant donor. The CDR3 runs from the conserved cysteine through the conserved F or W. A D gene is named only where the DNA matches it firmly. Clone size is stated in some rows and not others, as once, few, many or a class when expanded.

cdr3_nt	cdr3_aa	d_call	j_call	clone_size	v_call
TGTGCCAGCAGCCCCCCCGGGACTAGCGGGGGGACTGGGGAGTTCTTC	CASSPPGTSGGTGEFF	TRBD2	TRBJ2-1	few	TRBV7-2
TGTGCCAGCAGTTACAGGGGTTCTGGGGCCAACGTCCTGACTTTC	CASSYRGSGANVLTF	-	TRBJ2-6	many	TRBV6-5
TGTGCCAGCAGCGTAGAAGTCGCGGGAGTCTCCTACAATGAGCAGTTCTTC	CASSVEVAGVSYNEQFF	TRBD2	TRBJ2-1	-	TRBV9
TGTGCCAGCAGCCCAGGACACGGCGCTAATGAAAAACTGTTTTTT	CASSPGHGANEKLFF	-	TRBJ1-4	few	TRBV7-9
TGCGCCAGCAGCTGGGGACAGGAATATGGCTACACCTTC	CASSWGQEYGYTF	TRBD1	TRBJ1-2	-	TRBV5-1
TGTGCCAGCAGTTTCCAGGGGTCGGACACTGAAGCTTTCTTT	CASSFQGSDTEAFF	-	TRBJ1-1	-	TRBV12-3/TRBV12-4
TGCAGTGCTCCAAGCTCCTACAATGAGCAGTTCTTC	CSAPSSYNEQFF	-	TRBJ2-1	-	TRBV20-1
TGTGCCAGCAGCTTGAGGGGACATCTCAGCTCCTACGAGCAGTACTTC	CASSLRGHLSSYEQYF	-	TRBJ2-7	-	TRBV5-6
TGCAGCGTCATTCACCAGCCCCGGGGGACAGAGGAGCAGTTCTTC	CSVIHQPRGTEEQFF	-	TRBJ2-1	-	TRBV29-1
TGTGCCAGCAGAATGACAGGGGGCGGCGATGAAGCTTTCTTT	CASRMTGGGDEAFF	TRBD1	TRBJ1-1	-	TRBV12-3/TRBV12-4
TGTGCCAGCAGTGAAACCGGGAGGCACTATGGCTACACCTTC	CASSETGRHYGYTF	-	TRBJ1-2	-	TRBV21-1
TGTGCCAGCAGTTTGGGGGTTCCTCCGTCGTACTTC	CASSLGVPPSYF	-	TRBJ2-7	many	TRBV12-3/TRBV12-4
TGTGCCAGCAGCGTATACGGAGACTCCTACGAGCAGTACTTC	CASSVYGDSYEQYF	-	TRBJ2-7	-	TRBV9
TGTGCCAGCAGTTTAGTCGTAGGGCAAACTACGCAGTATTTT	CASSLVVGQTTQYF	-	TRBJ2-3	-	TRBV28
TGTGCCAGCAGCTTCCCTCCAACCCTTAGCGGGAGGGATGAGCAGTTCTTC	CASSFPPTLSGRDEQFF	TRBD2	TRBJ2-1	-	TRBV7-8
TGTGCCAGCAGCTTTATCGCCGGAGCCCTCTTT	CASSFIAGALF	-	TRBJ1-1	-	TRBV7-9
TGTGCCAGCAGTGAATGGGGCAGGGGGGACCAAGAGACCCAGTACTTC	CASSEWGRGDQETQYF	-	TRBJ2-5	-	TRBV25-1
TGTGCCAGCAGCTTATCGCAGGGGAGAAATGAAAAACTGTTTTTT	CASSLSQGRNEKLFF	-	TRBJ1-4	-	TRBV7-9
TGTGCCAGCAGCCAATTTATTAACACCGGGGAGCTGTTTTTT	CASSQFINTGELFF	-	TRBJ2-2	-	TRBV3-1
TGTGCCACCAGCATAGGGGGGGCCAATCAGCCCCAGCATTTT	CATSIGGANQPQHF	-	TRBJ1-5	-	TRBV15
TGTGCCAGCAGCCAAGATCTGTTGGATACGCAGTATTTT	CASSQDLLDTQYF	-	TRBJ2-3	-	TRBV4-2
TGTGCCAGCAGTTACTATGGGACCGACAATGAGCAGTTCTTC	CASSYYGTDNEQFF	-	TRBJ2-1	few	TRBV6-5
TGCGCCAGCAGTTCATTAGCTAACTCCTACGAGCAGTACTTC	CASSSLANSYEQYF	-	TRBJ2-7	many	TRBV5-1
TGTGCCAGCAGCACGACTAGTTCGGTCTTC	CASSTTSSVF	-	TRBJ2-1	few	TRBV21-1
TGTGCCAGCAGCGTAGGGACTAGCGTTAGTGAGCAGTTCTTC	CASSVGTSVSEQFF	TRBD2	TRBJ2-1	few	TRBV9
TGCGCCAGCAGCTTGGAAGGCAAACGGTATGGCTACACCTTC	CASSLEGKRYGYTF	-	TRBJ1-2	many	TRBV5-1
TGCGCCAGCAGCTTGGGGGCGGGAGCCCCCGAGCAGTACTTC	CASSLGAGAPEQYF	TRBD2	TRBJ2-7	few	TRBV5-1
TGCGCCAGCAGCACGCCGGGACTAGCGGGTACCACAGATACGCAGTATTTT	CASSTPGLAGTTDTQYF	TRBD2	TRBJ2-3	-	TRBV5-1
TGTGCCAGCAGCCACGGACAGCTCCTGAACACTGAAGCTTTCTTT	CASSHGQLLNTEAFF	-	TRBJ1-1	-	TRBV3-1
TGTGCCAGCTCACCAACCCAGGTGAACACTGAAGCTTTCTTT	CASSPTQVNTEAFF	-	TRBJ1-1	-	TRBV18
TGTGCCAGCAGCAAAAGGAGTGACAGGGGGCACGAGAACACTGAAGCTTTCTTT	CASSKRSDRGHENTEAFF	-	TRBJ1-1	few	TRBV21-1
TGTGCCAGCAGACGGGGGCTCCTCTACGAGCAGTACTTC	CASRRGLLYEQYF	-	TRBJ2-7	-	TRBV12-3/TRBV12-4
TGTGCCAGCCGCATGGGGACTAGCGGGGCCTACGAGCAGTACTTC	CASRMGTSGAYEQYF	TRBD2	TRBJ2-7	-	TRBV6-1
TGTGCCAGCAGCTTAACGGGTGGACAGAGGGATACGCAGTATTTT	CASSLTGGQRDTQYF	-	TRBJ2-3	-	TRBV7-3
TGTGCCACGGGGGAAGTGGAGAATACAGATACGCAGTATTTT	CATGEVENTDTQYF	-	TRBJ2-3	many	TRBV24-1
TGCAGTGCATTAGGACTAGCGGGGGAGGCAGATACGCAGTATTTT	CSALGLAGEADTQYF	TRBD2	TRBJ2-3	-	TRBV20-1
TGTGCCAGCAGCCCACGGACTAGCTTGGACGAGCAGTACTTC	CASSPRTSLDEQYF	TRBD2	TRBJ2-7	few	TRBV12-3/TRBV12-4
TGTGCCAGCAGTTACTTCGGGGGCAATCAGCCCCAGCATTTT	CASSYFGGNQPQHF	-	TRBJ1-5	-	TRBV6-2/TRBV6-3
TGTGCCAGCAGTTTCCGGCGCAATCCTTATAGCAATCAGCCCCAGCATTTT	CASSFRRNPYSNQPQHF	-	TRBJ1-5	few	TRBV12-3/TRBV12-4
TGCGCCAGCAGCTTGGTCCGGGACAGGGAGGGAGATGAAGCTTTCTTT	CASSLVRDREGDEAFF	TRBD1	TRBJ1-1	many	TRBV5-1
TGTGCCAGCAGTACGGGACAGGCCACCGGGGAGCTGTTTTTT	CASSTGQATGELFF	TRBD1	TRBJ2-2	many	TRBV6-2/TRBV6-3
TGTGCCACCAGTGACCCCGACAGCGAACACTCCTACGAGCAGTACTTC	CATSDPDSEHSYEQYF	-	TRBJ2-7	-	TRBV24-1
TGTGCCAGCAGCGCTACCGCCGGCTCCTACAATGAGCAGTTCTTC	CASSATAGSYNEQFF	-	TRBJ2-1	-	TRBV9
TGTGCCAGCAGAATGGATCAGACCACCGGGGAGCTGTTTTTT	CASRMDQTTGELFF	-	TRBJ2-2	-	TRBV6-1
TGCGCCAGCAGCCAGACAGGGGGCATTGGCTACACCTTC	CASSQTGGIGYTF	TRBD1	TRBJ1-2	-	TRBV5-1
TGTGCCAGCACTAACAGGGGGAGGGCCTACAATGAGCAGTTCTTC	CASTNRGRAYNEQFF	-	TRBJ2-1	few	TRBV2
TGCGCCAGCAGTCTTGAGAGTGACCCGTGGAATGAGCAGTTCTTC	CASSLESDPWNEQFF	-	TRBJ2-1	few	TRBV4-1
TGTGCCAGCAGCTTGGTGGGGGGTACAGCCTACAATGAGCAGTTCTTC	CASSLVGGTAYNEQFF	-	TRBJ2-1	-	TRBV7-3
TGCGCCAGCAGCTTCGAGAGCTCTGGAAACACCATATATTTT	CASSFESSGNTIYF	-	TRBJ1-3	-	TRBV5-1
TGCGCCAGCAGCCAAGAAGAGACCCGGACAGCGAACACCGGGGAGCTGTTTTTT	CASSQEETRTANTGELFF	-	TRBJ2-2	few	TRBV4-3